This T cell receptor (beta chain) was obtained from a study of blood T cell repertoires in COVID-19. Across the study: Acute and convalescent COVID-19 samples came from the United States, Italy and Spain.

Sequenced by immunoSEQ multiplex PCR; TCRdb stores in-frame clones only, minus some. The table has around 130,000 clones, around 80% seen once; the top ten hold more than 9%. V dropped 4 bases and J dropped 3; count of bases not matched to a gene: 9. Germline V gene lookup returns CDR1 SGHNT and CDR2 YYREEE (reference sequence). The CDR3 loop spans 17 amino acids. Specimen: peripheral blood. The chain couples TRBV5-4 to TRBJ2-6, with 8 nucleotides matching TRBD1. The sequence was collected from a woman aged 55-70 years with acute or convalescent COVID-19. Written as DNA, the CDR3 is TGTGCCAGCAGCCGCGGTACAGGGGGAGGTGGGGCCAACGTCCTGACTTTC. Encoded protein: CASSRGTGGGGANVLTF.